The 16 T cell receptor beta chains in this list originate from one sample, sequenced in a study of OX40 agonist ivuxolimab in advanced cancers. Here immunoSEQ multiplex PCR was the method, and the copy in TCRdb shows in-frame clones only, minus some. The table has about 34,000 clones, around 83% seen once. The sample here was CD4+ or CD8+ T cells sorted from blood, taken in a trial of the OX40 agonist ivuxolimab. The receptors were gathered from an adult with an advanced solid tumor such as melanoma, head and neck, liver or kidney cancer.

The chain links TRBV10-1 to TRBJ2-1; 7 bases are a match to TRBD2. Germline V gene lookup returns CDR1 WNHNN and CDR2 SYGVQD (reference sequence). With V trimmed by 3 bases and J by 5 bases, 4 bases remained unmatched. This CDR3 has 14 amino acids. The CDR3 reads CASSDPGLNNEQFF. In nucleotides, the CDR3 is TGCGCCAGCAGTGACCCGGGACTAAACAATGAGCAGTTCTTC.

The chain couples TRBV6-1 to TRBJ1-1, with a weak D call TRBD1 (6 bases). V was shortened by 7 bases and J by 0 bases, with 12 bases between the two germline ends. Germline assignment: CDR1 MNHNS and CDR2 SASEGT. This CDR3 is 14 amino acids long. The CDR3 here is CASKIPGVNTEAFF. CDR3 in DNA: TGTGCCAGCAAAATACCAGGGGTGAACACTGAAGCTTTCTTT.

The CDR3 sequence: CASSTGTSRFTDTQYF. CDR3 bases: TGTGCCAGCAGCACCGGGACTAGCCGATTCACAGATACGCAGTATTTT. The rearrangement joins TRBV7-9 to TRBJ2-3; 9 bases align to TRBD2. Germline V gives CDR1 SEHNR, CDR2 FQNEAQ (reference sequence). The junction had 8 bases not matched to a gene; V was cut back by 5 bases and J by 2 bases. This CDR3 has 16 amino acids.

The V call is TRBV5-4, the J call TRBJ2-2, with 9 bases that match TRBD1. Germline V CDR1 and CDR2: SGHNT, YYREEE (reference sequence). There are 15 residues in the CDR3. V lost 3 bases and J lost 5; bases outside the gene matches: 5. The chain's CDR3 is CASSWDRALTGELFF. In DNA, the CDR3 is TGTGCCAGCAGCTGGGACAGGGCCCTGACCGGGGAGCTGTTTTTT.

The rearrangement links TRBV27 to TRBJ1-2; TRBD1 matches at 7 bases. V lost 3 bases to trimming and J lost 4 bases; unmatched junction nucleotides: 14. The CDR3 has 17 amino acids. The germline CDR1 and CDR2 sequences are MNHEY and SMNVEV (reference sequence). In DNA form, the CDR3 reads TGTGCCAGCAGTTTCCGGGGGGTTTACGACAGGGCCTATGGCTACACCTTC. This encodes CASSFRGVYDRAYGYTF.

CDR3 loop: CAVLLSGANVLTF. CDR3 sequence (DNA): TGTGCCGTCCTACTCTCTGGGGCCAACGTCCTGACTTTC. The J gene is TRBJ2-6, the V gene TRBV6-1; D call uncertain. Trimming removed 11 bases from V and 0 bases from J, with 8 bases in between. This CDR3 contains 13 residues. CDR1 and CDR2 from the germline V gene are MNHNS and SASEGT.

The chain joins TRBV28 to TRBJ2-5, with 8 bases aligning to TRBD1. V trimming: 3 bases; J trimming: 5 bases; junction bases outside the gene matches: 8. CDR3 size: 15 residues. The germline V gene has CDR1 MDHEN and CDR2 SYDVKM. The CDR3: CASSFDRGYSETQYF. In DNA form, the CDR3 reads TGTGCCAGCAGTTTTGACAGGGGCTATTCGGAGACCCAGTACTTC.

V is TRBV5-6 and J is TRBJ1-3, with D perhaps matching TRBD1 (6 bases). Per the germline V gene, CDR1 is SGHDT and CDR2 is YYEEEE. Trimming shortened V by 2 bases and J by 3 bases, and 12 bases separated the two germline ends. The CDR3 is made up of 15 amino acids. CDR3 amino acids: CASSFTMTGGNTIYF. CDR3 bases: TGTGCCAGCAGCTTTACCATGACAGGTGGAAACACCATATATTTT.

The chain links TRBV6-5 to TRBJ2-5, with D perhaps being TRBD1 or TRBD2 (5 bases each). V was cut by 4 bases and J by 5 bases, with 14 bases left in between. Germline V gene data show CDR1 as MNHEY and CDR2 as SVGAGI. This CDR3 spans 14 amino acids. CDR3 sequence reads: CASSFGGSEETQYF. The CDR3 nucleotides read TGTGCCAGCAGTTTTGGGGGAAGTGAGGAGACCCAGTACTTC.

This clone has just a few counts. The rearrangement joins TRBV5-6 to TRBJ1-5; D perhaps matches TRBD1 (6 bases). The CDR3 consists of 16 residues. The germline V gene has CDR1 SGHDT and CDR2 YYEEEE. V was trimmed by 0 bases and J by 9 bases, leaving 19 bases between them. In nucleotides, the CDR3 is TGTGCCAGCAGCTTGGGGGCGGGGGGCCAAGTTGGGCCCCAGCATTTT. It is translated as CASSLGAGGQVGPQHF.

CDR3 sequence (DNA): TGTGCCAGTCCGGAGGGGGGGTTGGGCGAGCAGTACTTC. It codes for CASPEGGLGEQYF. The rearrangement uses TRBV19 and TRBJ2-7, with D possibly TRBD2 on 7 matching bases. Germline lookup yields CDR1 LNHDA and CDR2 SQIVND (reference sequence). There are 13 residues in the CDR3. V was cut by 8 bases and J by 6 bases, with 17 bases left in between.

The rearrangement uses TRBV6-6 and TRBJ2-2, with D perhaps TRBD2 (6 bases). Deletions cut 6 bases from V and 0 bases from J, with 11 bases between. The germline CDR1 and CDR2 sequences are MNHNY and SVGAGI (reference sequence). The CDR3 sequence is 15 residues long. The CDR3 reads CASSPRGSNTGELFF. The CDR3 region has the DNA TGTGCCAGCAGCCCTCGGGGGTCGAACACCGGGGAGCTGTTTTTT.

The chain couples TRBV5-1 to TRBJ2-3; 8 bases line up with TRBD2. CDR3 length: 17 residues. The ends lost 4 bases at V and 2 bases at J; junction bases unmatched: 12. Germline V gives CDR1 SGHRS, CDR2 YFSETQ. The DNA of the CDR3 is TGCGCCAGCAGCCTCCGGCCGAATAGCGGGGTCACAGATACGCAGTATTTT. Its translation is CASSLRPNSGVTDTQYF. Full variable domain (outside the CDR3, taken from reference TRBV5-1 and TRBJ2-3): KAGVTQTPRYLIKTRGQQVTLSCSPISGHRSVSWYQQTPGQGLQFLFEYFSETQRNKGNFPGRFSGRQFSNSRSEMNVSTLELGDSALYLCASSLRPNSGVTDTQYFGPGTRLTVL.

This clone has just one count. V usage is TRBV4-3 and J usage is TRBJ1-4, with a tentative D call TRBD1 (6 bases). The germline gives CDR1 LGHNA, CDR2 YSLEER. Trimming removed 1 base at V and 2 bases at J, with 17 bases between. This CDR3 region has 18 residues. For the CDR3, the DNA is TGCGCCAGCAGCCAAGCGGTTACAATAAGGGGGACTAATGAAAAACTGTTTTTT. Its protein product is CASSQAVTIRGTNEKLFF.

The chain joins TRBV5-4 to TRBJ2-5; D uncertain. Germline lookup yields CDR1 SGHNT and CDR2 YYREEE (reference sequence). The CDR3 is made up of 14 amino acids. The ends were cut back, 1 base at V and 4 bases at J, with 11 bases in the middle. DNA for the CDR3: TGTGCCAGCAGCTTGCCTCCCTTAATAGAGACCCAGTACTTC. Translated, it gives CASSLPPLIETQYF. Full variable domain (outside the CDR3, taken from reference TRBV5-4 and TRBJ2-5): ETGVTQSPTHLIKTRGQQVTLRCSSQSGHNTVSWYQQALGQGPQFIFQYYREEENGRGNFPPRFSGLQFPNYSSELNVNALELDDSALYLCASSLPPLIETQYFGPGTRLLVL.

This chain links TRBV13 with TRBJ2-7, with TRBD1 identical over 9 bases. V lost 5 bases, J lost 6 bases, and 11 bases stayed unmatched. Per the germline V gene, CDR1 is PRHDT and CDR2 is FYEKMQ (reference sequence). CDR3 size: 15 residues. The CDR3 nucleotides are TGTGCCAGCAGCCTCAGATTGGGACAGGGCCCCGAGCAGTACTTC. Translation: CASSLRLGQGPEQYF.